This passage covers 18 T cell receptor beta chains from one sample sequenced in a study of blood T cells in healthy people across ages (dated by TCRdb to between 2014 and 2016). The library was made by 5' RACE. Sequencing instrument: Illumina HiSeq 2500. A second PCR of about 7 to 12 cycles was run with a J-beta primer mix and a sample-barcoded 5' primer. TCRdb cleaned the public reads at Q25 with fastp, built clones with MiXCR and kept in-frame beta chains. For every CDR3 protein sequence, its rows merge into one entry that carries the most common genes and DNA. Counted in this sample were about 1,000,000 distinct CDR3 sequences; under 55% of them appeared once. About 19% of the sample comes from the top ten. The material sequenced was blood. Every receptor here comes from a woman aged 60-75 years in good health.

Turning to this clonotype: Given a much more abundant clone one base away, this may be a read error. CDR3 amino acids: CASNSENFQETRYF. CDR3 sequence (DNA): TGTGCCAGCAACTCAGAGAACTTCCAAGAGACCCGGTACTTC. The V call is TRBV7-9, the J call TRBJ2-5, with D unresolved. Germline V lookup: CDR1 SEHNR, CDR2 FQNEAQ (reference sequence). CDR3 length: 14 amino acids.

This clonotype was detected only once. J is TRBJ1-5 and V is TRBV20-1, with TRBD1 matching over 11 bases. V shed 2 bases and J 2 bases; nucleotides not matched to a gene: 14. This CDR3 comprises 19 residues. Germline assignment: CDR1 DFQATT and CDR2 SNEGSKA (reference sequence). In DNA form, the CDR3 reads TGCAGTGCTAGAAACGCACTACGGGACAGGGGGGCCCGCAATCAGCCCCAGCATTTT. Encoded protein: CSARNALRDRGARNQPQHF.

This clonotype was seen a few times. The chain has TRBV15 and TRBJ2-5, with unresolved D. Trimming shortened V by 8 bases and J by 1 base, and 14 bases separated the two germline ends. The CDR3 runs to 14 residues. From germline, CDR1 is LNHNV and CDR2 YYDKDF (reference sequence). The CDR3 DNA sequence: TGTGCCACCTCGATGGCTGCTCCCCAAGAGACCCAGTACTTC. Its translation is CATSMAAPQETQYF.

The gene calls are TRBV24-1 and TRBJ2-1; D is unclear. The DNA end is a closer match to TRBJ2-7, so the J assignment may be wrong. Germline CDR1 and CDR2: KGHDR and SFDVKD. The CDR3 runs 12 residues. CDR3 coding DNA: TGTGCCACCAGGGACCCCGACGATGAGCAGTACTTC. Translated: CATRDPDDEQYF.

V and J are TRBV11-2 and TRBJ2-3; D is ambiguous. The CDR3 totals 11 residues. Trimming removed 5 bases at V and 6 bases at J, with 6 bases between. Germline lookup yields CDR1 SGHAT and CDR2 FQNNGV. The CDR3 coding sequence is TGTGCCAGCAGCGTGCCGGATACGCAGTATTTT. As protein: CASSVPDTQYF.

This clonotype has only a few counts. The V call is TRBV6-6, the J call TRBJ2-7, with D perhaps matching TRBD1 (6 bases). CDR1 is MNHNY, CDR2 SVGAGI, per germline (reference sequence). Trimming cost V 6 bases and J 2 bases, with 14 bases left between them. The CDR3 is 14 residues long. CDR3 region: CASRLTGLTYEQYF. The CDR3 DNA reads as TGTGCCAGCAGACTTACAGGGTTGACCTACGAGCAGTACTTC.

The gene calls are TRBV29-1 and TRBJ1-1; no definite D call. CDR3 length equals 13 residues. V lost 5 bases and J 2 bases, leaving 12 bases between the germline ends. Germline V gene lookup returns CDR1 SQVTM and CDR2 ANQGSEA. The CDR3 nucleotides are TGCAGCGTTAGTAGACAAGCTAACACTGAAGCTTTCTTT. Its protein is CSVSRQANTEAFF.

This clonotype was recorded a few times. This rearrangement joins TRBV29-1 to TRBJ2-4; 8 bases match TRBD1. CDR3 size: 13 residues. V gave up 7 bases and J gave up 6 bases; unmatched junction bases: 8. Germline V lookup: CDR1 SQVTM, CDR2 ANQGSEA. The CDR3: CSAAGQGGNIQYF. The CDR3 bases are TGCAGCGCCGCCGGACAGGGAGGAAACATTCAGTACTTC.

This clonotype was recorded a few times. The V and J genes are TRBV10-1 and TRBJ2-7, with 9 bases fitting TRBD2. Germline CDR1 WNHNN, CDR2 SYGVQD (reference sequence). Losses at the gene ends were 3 bases for V and 3 bases for J; bases not matched to a gene: 6. This CDR3 has 15 residues. CDR3 sequence reads: CASSDPTSGDYEQYF. CDR3 bases: TGCGCCAGCAGTGACCCGACTAGCGGAGACTACGAGCAGTACTTC.

The chain recombines TRBV4-2 with TRBJ2-3, with D unresolved. Germline lookup yields CDR1 LGHNA and CDR2 YNFKEQ. This CDR3 is built from 15 residues. Trimming stripped 1 base from V and 2 bases from J, with 10 bases between. The CDR3 sequence is CASSQASRSTDTQYF. CDR3 coding DNA: TGTGCCAGCAGCCAAGCTTCTCGCTCCACAGATACGCAGTATTTT.

The gene calls are TRBV28 and TRBJ1-5; D gene uncertain. CDR1 is MDHEN and CDR2 is SYDVKM in the germline V gene. Trimming took off 6 bases at V and 4 bases at J, with 13 bases between the two ends. This CDR3 has 14 amino acids. CDR3 sequence reads: CASRASLRNQPQHF. DNA for the CDR3: TGTGCCAGCAGGGCTTCCTTAAGGAATCAGCCCCAGCATTTT. Complete variable domain (other parts from reference TRBV28 and TRBJ1-5): DVKVTQSSRYLVKRTGEKVFLECVQDMDHENMFWYRQDPGLGLRLIYFSYDVKMKEKGDIPEGYSVSREKKERFSLILESASTNQTSMYLCASRASLRNQPQHFGDGTRLSIL.

The chain recombines TRBV11-3 with TRBJ2-1, with D maybe TRBD2 (6 bases). Trimming removed 3 bases at V and 10 bases at J, with 13 bases between. The germline gives CDR1 SGHNT, CDR2 YENEEA. CDR3 length: 13 amino acids. The CDR3 reads CASSFVGGYEQFF. CDR3 DNA: TGTGCCAGCAGCTTCGTGGGGGGATACGAGCAGTTCTTC.

J is TRBJ2-2 and V is TRBV6-1, with D perhaps matching TRBD2 (6 bases). Germline lookup yields CDR1 MNHNS and CDR2 SASEGT. The CDR3 covers 16 residues. V lost 3 bases and J 5 bases, leaving 16 bases between the germline ends. CDR3 nucleotide sequence: TGTGCCAGCAGTGAGGCTCCGGGACTCCATACCGGGGAGCTGTTTTTT. Translated: CASSEAPGLHTGELFF.

V gene TRBV29-1 combines with J gene TRBJ2-5; 9 nucleotides line up with TRBD1. The tail of the sequence fits TRBJ2-7 better, so the J call may be wrong. There are 11 residues in the CDR3. Germline V gives CDR1 SQVTM, CDR2 ANQGSEA. CDR3 residues: CSALTGGEQYF. The CDR3 bases are TGCAGCGCTTTGACAGGGGGCGAGCAGTACTTC.

In the case of this clonotype: Its ends do not fully match the called genes, so a read error is possible. V is TRBV5-6 and J is TRBJ2-7; D assignment may be TRBD1 or TRBD2 (5 bases each). CDR3 size: 13 residues. Germline CDR1 and CDR2: SGHDT and YYEEEE. The CDR3 sequence is CASSGGFSYERYF. The CDR3 DNA is TGTGCCAGCAGCGGGGGTTTCTCCTACGAGCGGTACTTC.

This chain connects TRBV7-9 to TRBJ2-1, with 8 bases lining up with TRBD2. Germline CDR1 and CDR2: SEHNR and FQNEAQ (reference sequence). CDR3 size: 14 residues. J was trimmed by 9 bases and V by 3 bases; bases with no gene match: 7. The CDR3 reads CASSFKREYSEQFF. The CDR3 DNA sequence: TGTGCCAGCAGCTTCAAGCGGGAGTATAGTGAGCAGTTCTTC.

J is TRBJ1-5 and V is TRBV24-1; TRBD1 is a possible D gene (6 bases). The CDR3 runs to 17 residues. Germline CDR1 reads KGHDR; CDR2 reads SFDVKD. Trimming removed 4 bases from V and 2 bases from J, with 17 bases in between. The CDR3, as DNA: TGTGCCACCAGTGACCTGGAAGGGGGAGAGGGCAATCAGCCCCAGCATTTT. Encoded protein: CATSDLEGGEGNQPQHF.

This clonotype was counted at least ten times. The rearrangement uses TRBV5-1 and TRBJ2-5, with D maybe TRBD2 (5 bases). Germline CDR1 SGHRS, CDR2 YFSETQ. This CDR3 has 13 amino acids. With 5 bases removed from V and 5 bases from J, the gap between germline ends came to 13 bases. The CDR3 loop is CASSNSAGETQYF. CDR3 nucleotide sequence: TGCGCCAGCAGTAATAGCGCCGGGGAGACCCAGTACTTC.